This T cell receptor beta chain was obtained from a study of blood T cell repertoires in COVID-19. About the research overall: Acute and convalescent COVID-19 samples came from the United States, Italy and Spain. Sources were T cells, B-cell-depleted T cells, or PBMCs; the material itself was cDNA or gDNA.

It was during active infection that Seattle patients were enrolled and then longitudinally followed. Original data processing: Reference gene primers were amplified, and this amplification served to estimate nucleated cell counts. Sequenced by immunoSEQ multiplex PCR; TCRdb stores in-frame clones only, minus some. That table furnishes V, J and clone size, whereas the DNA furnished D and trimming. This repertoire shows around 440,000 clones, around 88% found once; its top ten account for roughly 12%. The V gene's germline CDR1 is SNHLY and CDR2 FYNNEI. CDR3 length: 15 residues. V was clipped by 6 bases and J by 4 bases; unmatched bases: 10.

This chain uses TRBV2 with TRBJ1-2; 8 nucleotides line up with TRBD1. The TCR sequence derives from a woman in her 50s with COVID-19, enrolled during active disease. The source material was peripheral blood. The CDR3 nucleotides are TGTGCCAGCAGAGCTAGGACAGGGCGCCGCTATGGCTACACCTTC. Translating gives CASRARTGRRYGYTF.